Shown below are 21 T cell receptor beta chains from a single sample sequenced in a study of PD-1 blockade in classical Hodgkin lymphoma. TCRdb's table, derived via immunoSEQ multiplex PCR, lists solely in-frame clones and lacks some. The data contain 96,000 or so clones, roughly 91% of them seen just once; the ten biggest clones take up just under 2%. Regarding time point: cycle 4 day 1 (C4D1), after 5 to 7 weeks of nivolumab. Each patient experienced a relapse that followed autologous stem cell transplantation, and brentuximab vedotin exposure varied. Sequenced material: peripheral blood mononuclear cells (PBMCs), taken before the fourth cycle of nivolumab. The source of these receptors is a human donor with classical Hodgkin lymphoma.

This sequence joins TRBV25-1 and TRBJ2-7; 8 nucleotides match TRBD2. The CDR3 extends over 15 amino acids. The V gene's germline CDR1 is MGHDK and CDR2 SYGVNS. Trimming cost V 1 base and J 6 bases; bases outside gene matches: 8. Here the CDR3 reads CASSELGSGISEQYF. As DNA, the CDR3 is TGTGCCAGCAGTGAATTGGGTAGCGGGATTAGCGAGCAGTACTTC.

The chain combines TRBV27 with TRBJ1-2, with 12 bases lining up with TRBD1. V was pared by 1 base and J by 2 bases, with 8 bases of the junction left unmatched. The germline V gene has CDR1 MNHEY and CDR2 SMNVEV (reference sequence). The CDR3 covers 18 residues. The CDR3: CASSLLTRDRGLNYGYTF. The DNA for the CDR3 is TGTGCCAGCAGTTTATTAACCCGGGACAGGGGGCTGAACTATGGCTACACCTTC.

CDR3: CASSQIGGLGELFF. The CDR3 DNA reads TGCGCCAGCAGCCAAATTGGGGGGCTAGGAGAACTGTTTTTT. The chain employs TRBV5-1 and TRBJ1-4, with D perhaps TRBD1 (6 bases). The germline V gene encodes CDR1 SGHRS and CDR2 YFSETQ. The CDR3 has 14 residues. Trimming shortened V by 4 bases and J by 12 bases, and 19 bases separated the two germline ends.

The V and J genes are TRBV5-1 and TRBJ2-7, with TRBD1 matching 8 bases. Trimming at V came to 4 bases and at J to 7 bases, leaving 10 bases not matched to a gene. CDR1 and CDR2 (germline): SGHRS, YFSETQ. The CDR3 length is 14 residues. Here the CDR3 reads CASSRGQALGEQYF. CDR3 bases: TGCGCCAGCAGCCGGGGACAGGCTCTAGGTGAGCAGTACTTC.

In DNA, the CDR3 is TGTGCCAGCAGCTTAGTTGGGGAGTCGACCGGGGAGCTGTTTTTT. Protein: CASSLVGESTGELFF. The chain links TRBV7-9 to TRBJ2-2, with D possibly being TRBD2 (5 bases). This CDR3 comprises 15 residues. V shed 1 base and J shed 5 bases, with 11 bases lying between them. CDR1 is SEHNR, CDR2 FQNEAQ, per germline (reference sequence). The full variable domain, completed using reference TRBV7-9 and TRBJ2-2, is DTGVSQNPRHKITKRGQNVTFRCDPISEHNRLYWYRQTLGQGPEFLTYFQNEAQLEKSRLLSDRFSAERPKGSFSTLEIQRTEQGDSAMYLCASSLVGESTGELFFGEGSRLTVL.

This clone has only one observation. This chain links TRBV6-1 with TRBJ2-7; D not certain. There are 13 residues in the CDR3. Trimming took 1 base from V and 5 from J, leaving 9 bases between them. The V gene's germline CDR1 is MNHNS and CDR2 SASEGT. The CDR3 DNA reads TGTGCCAGCAGTGAAGGACAAATCCACGAGCAGTACTTC. The encoded protein is CASSEGQIHEQYF.

The chain combines TRBV30 with TRBJ1-1; unclear D gene. The CDR3 sequence is 11 residues long. Germline values: CDR1 GTSNPN, CDR2 SVGIG (reference sequence). Trimming stripped 5 bases from V and 1 base from J, with 5 bases between. The CDR3: CAWDGNTEAFF. The CDR3, as DNA: TGTGCCTGGGATGGGAACACTGAAGCTTTCTTT.

On this clone itself: One junction end disagrees with the germline gene, perhaps due to a read error. The chain has TRBV5-1 and TRBJ1-3, with D perhaps TRBD1 (5 bases). CDR1 is SGHRS, CDR2 YFSETQ, per germline. The CDR3 is 15 amino acids. Written as DNA, the CDR3 is TGCGCCAGCAGATTGGAGGGGACTCCCGGAAACACCATATATTTT. Translating gives CASRLEGTPGNTIYF.

This clone showed up just once. This chain connects TRBV30 to TRBJ2-7; TRBD1 matches 7 bases. V lost 4 bases and J lost 0; bases outside the gene matches: 6. The V gene's germline CDR1 is GTSNPN and CDR2 SVGIG (reference sequence). The CDR3 contains 14 residues. CDR3 region: CAWNRDRNSYEQYF. Here the CDR3 DNA reads TGTGCCTGGAACCGGGACAGAAACTCCTACGAGCAGTACTTC. Combining the CDR3 with reference TRBV30 and TRBJ2-7 gives the whole variable domain SQTIHQWPATLVQPVGSPLSLECTVEGTSNPNLYWYRQAAGRGLQLLFYSVGIGQISSEVPQNLSASRPQDRQFILSSKKLLLSDSGFYLCAWNRDRNSYEQYFGPGTRLTVT.

The rearrangement links TRBV7-6 to TRBJ2-5, with D perhaps TRBD1 or TRBD2 (7 bases each). V lost 11 bases and J 4 bases, leaving 17 bases between the germline ends. The germline V gene has CDR1 SGHVS and CDR2 FNYEAQ. The CDR3 runs to 13 residues. The CDR3 coding sequence is TGTGCCGGGGTAGGGGGGGACAGAGAGACCCAGTACTTC. This codes for CAGVGGDRETQYF.

This sequence joins TRBV10-2 and TRBJ2-5, with D maybe TRBD2 (6 bases). Trimming left V 3 bases short and J 3 bases short, with 11 bases between. Germline V gene lookup returns CDR1 WSHSY and CDR2 SAAADI. The CDR3 consists of 14 residues. Written as DNA, the CDR3 is TGCGCCAGCAGTGACCCTAGCGTTGAAGAGACCCAGTACTTC. Residues: CASSDPSVEETQYF.

The chain has TRBV28 and TRBJ1-4; tentative D call: TRBD1 (6 bases). The CDR3 runs 15 residues. The germline CDR1 and CDR2 sequences are MDHEN and SYDVKM. V was pared by 6 bases and J by 2 bases, with 13 bases between. The CDR3 reads CASRLAGQTNEKLFF. DNA for the CDR3: TGTGCCAGCAGGTTAGCCGGACAGACTAATGAAAAACTGTTTTTT.

The chain uses TRBV2 and TRBJ2-3, with D perhaps matching TRBD2 (6 bases). Germline loops: CDR1 SNHLY, CDR2 FYNNEI. The V gene lost 4 bases and the J gene lost 6 bases, with 14 bases spanning the gap. The CDR3 totals 14 residues. CDR3 loop: CASSVSGSWDTQYF. The CDR3 nucleotides read TGTGCCAGCAGTGTTTCCGGGAGTTGGGATACGCAGTATTTT.

The V call is TRBV4-2, the J call TRBJ1-1; the match to TRBD1 covers 7 bases. CDR3 length equals 14 residues. CDR1 is LGHNA, CDR2 YNFKEQ, per germline. With 2 bases clipped from V and 4 bases from J, the junction kept 4 bases outside the gene matches. In DNA form, the CDR3 reads TGTGCCAGCAGCCAACTACAGGGGACCACTGAAGCTTTCTTT. Protein product: CASSQLQGTTEAFF.

This clone is a singleton in its sample. Since the CDR3 does not end with the conserved phenylalanine or tryptophan, this likely comes from a read error. It is unclear where the CDR3 begins or ends on the DNA, so no DNA is shown, and the CDR3 is as TCRdb lists it. The J gene is TRBJ1-2, the V gene TRBV2. Germline V CDR1 and CDR2: SNHLY, FYNNEI. The CDR3 adds up to 11 amino acids, both ends counted. The CDR3 is CASSENGVPAS.

This rearrangement joins TRBV18 to TRBJ2-7; tentatively, D is TRBD2 (7 bases). Germline V gene data show CDR1 as KGHSH and CDR2 as LQKENI. Trimming shortened V by 1 base and J by 2 bases, and 18 bases separated the two germline ends. This CDR3 contains 17 residues. CDR3 coding DNA: TGTGCCAGCTCACCACGGCGGGGCGGGGGCGGACCCTACGAGCAGTACTTC. Amino acids: CASSPRRGGGGPYEQYF.

V is TRBV6-5 and J is TRBJ1-4; D remains unclear. The ends were cut back, 0 bases at V and 8 bases at J, with 7 bases in the middle. The CDR3 has 13 amino acids. Germline CDR1 and CDR2: MNHEY and SVGAGI. Written as DNA, the CDR3 is TGTGCCAGCAGTTACTCGAGATCGGAAAAACTGTTTTTT. This gives the protein CASSYSRSEKLFF.

V is TRBV5-1 and J is TRBJ2-5; 11 positions agree with TRBD2. This CDR3 spans 17 amino acids. Germline CDR1 is SGHRS and CDR2 is YFSETQ. J was trimmed by 5 bases and V by 0 bases; bases with no gene match: 9. This CDR3 reads CASSLVVSGRAGETQYF. The CDR3, as DNA: TGCGCCAGCAGCTTGGTTGTTAGCGGGAGGGCCGGGGAGACCCAGTACTTC.

V and J are TRBV28 and TRBJ1-1; no definite D call. The ends were cut back, 3 bases at V and 0 bases at J, with 8 bases in the middle. This CDR3 region has 14 residues. Germline CDR1 MDHEN, CDR2 SYDVKM. CDR3 sequence reads: CASSFPSLNTEAFF. The CDR3 bases are TGTGCCAGCAGTTTCCCCAGTTTGAACACTGAAGCTTTCTTT.

The chain joins TRBV7-6 to TRBJ2-7; D gene unclear. The CDR3 consists of 14 residues. The germline CDR1 and CDR2 sequences are SGHVS and FNYEAQ. Trimming took off 1 base at V and 2 bases at J, with 9 bases between the two ends. CDR3 coding DNA: TGTGCCAGCAGCTTAGGTGGGGATACCTACGAGCAGTACTTC. This encodes CASSLGGDTYEQYF.

CDR3 region: CASSLAGLVGYEQYF. DNA for the CDR3: TGCGCCAGCAGCTTGGCGGGACTAGTTGGGTACGAGCAGTACTTC. The chain carries TRBV5-1 and TRBJ2-7; TRBD2 matches 8 bases. The germline gives CDR1 SGHRS, CDR2 YFSETQ. J lost 4 bases, V lost 0 bases, and 6 bases had no gene match. The CDR3 spans 15 residues.